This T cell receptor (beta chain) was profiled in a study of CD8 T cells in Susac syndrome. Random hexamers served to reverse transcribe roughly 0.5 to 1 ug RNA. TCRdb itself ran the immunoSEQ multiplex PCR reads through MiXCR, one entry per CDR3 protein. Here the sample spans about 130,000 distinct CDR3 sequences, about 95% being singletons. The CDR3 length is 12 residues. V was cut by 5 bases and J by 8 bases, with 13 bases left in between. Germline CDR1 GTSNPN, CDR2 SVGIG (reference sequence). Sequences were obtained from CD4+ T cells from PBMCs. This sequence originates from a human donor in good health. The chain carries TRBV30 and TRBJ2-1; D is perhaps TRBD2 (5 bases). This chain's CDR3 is CAWDRGEHEQFF. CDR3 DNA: TGTGCCTGGGACCGTGGGGAGCATGAGCAGTTCTTC.